A selection of T cell receptor beta chains follows, all from one sample in a study of blood T cell repertoires in COVID-19. This table comes from immunoSEQ multiplex PCR, and its TCRdb copy is limited to in-frame clones, with some not included. Altogether under 200,000 clones are present, approximately 90% being singletons, with the ten largest covering approximately 24%. Sequenced: peripheral blood. Source of these receptors: a man in his 60s with acute or convalescent COVID-19. The CDR3 runs from the conserved cysteine through the conserved F or W. Each record gives: V gene, D gene, J gene, clone size, CDR3 DNA, CDR3 protein. A D gene is named only where the DNA matches it firmly. Not all rows give a size; the values are once, few, many and, for expanded clones, a class.

v_call: TRBV6-5; d_call: NA; j_call: TRBJ1-5; clone_size: once; cdr3_nt: TGTGCCAGCACCGTGGGACACCCTAGCAATCAGCCCCAGCATTTT; cdr3_aa: CASTVGHPSNQPQHF
v_call: TRBV5-1; d_call: TRBD2; j_call: TRBJ2-1; clone_size: NA; cdr3_nt: TGCGCCAGCAGCTTGGCACTAGCGGGAGGGCCTGAGCAGTTCTTC; cdr3_aa: CASSLALAGGPEQFF
v_call: TRBV7-9; d_call: NA; j_call: TRBJ1-1; clone_size: once; cdr3_nt: TGTGCCAGCACCTGGGGGGGCACTGAAGCTTTCTTT; cdr3_aa: CASTWGGTEAFF
v_call: TRBV30; d_call: NA; j_call: TRBJ1-2; clone_size: NA; cdr3_nt: TGTGCCTTGAGGTCGGGGGGCAGGAGCTACACCTTC; cdr3_aa: CALRSGGRSYTF
v_call: TRBV5-4; d_call: TRBD2; j_call: TRBJ2-7; clone_size: NA; cdr3_nt: TGTGCCAGCAGCTTGGGGAAAACTAGCGGGAGTTCTTACGAGCAGTACTTC; cdr3_aa: CASSLGKTSGSSYEQYF
v_call: TRBV6-1; d_call: NA; j_call: TRBJ1-5; clone_size: NA; cdr3_nt: TGTGCCAGCAGTGAACTCCGGGGTCAGCCCCAGCATTTT; cdr3_aa: CASSELRGQPQHF
v_call: TRBV6-5; d_call: NA; j_call: TRBJ2-2; clone_size: NA; cdr3_nt: TGTGCCAGCAGTTACGACAGGAACACCGGGGAGCTGTTTTTT; cdr3_aa: CASSYDRNTGELFF
v_call: TRBV6-1; d_call: TRBD2; j_call: TRBJ2-3; clone_size: few; cdr3_nt: TGTGCCAGCAGTGGCGGGACTAGAGTGGTGAAAGGTACGCAGTATTTT; cdr3_aa: CASSGGTRVVKGTQYF
v_call: TRBV6-5; d_call: NA; j_call: TRBJ1-4; clone_size: NA; cdr3_nt: TGTGCCAGCAACACAGGGCTTTATGAAAAACTGTTTTTT; cdr3_aa: CASNTGLYEKLFF
v_call: TRBV30; d_call: TRBD1; j_call: TRBJ1-1; clone_size: NA; cdr3_nt: TGTGCCTGGAGTGCGGGACAGACCATGAACACTGAAGCTTTCTTT; cdr3_aa: CAWSAGQTMNTEAFF
v_call: TRBV6-1; d_call: TRBD1; j_call: TRBJ1-6; clone_size: NA; cdr3_nt: TGTGCCAGCAGTGCCCGTCCCGGGACAGGGCCGACTAATTCACCCCTCCACTTT; cdr3_aa: CASSARPGTGPTNSPLHF
v_call: TRBV9; d_call: NA; j_call: TRBJ2-5; clone_size: few; cdr3_nt: TGTGCCAGCAGCGTCGATGGGGAGTGGGAGACCCAGTACTTC; cdr3_aa: CASSVDGEWETQYF
v_call: TRBV5-1; d_call: NA; j_call: TRBJ1-2; clone_size: NA; cdr3_nt: TGCGCCAGCAGCTTGAATGTGCGTGTTGAGGGCTATGGCTACACCTTC; cdr3_aa: CASSLNVRVEGYGYTF
v_call: TRBV6-5; d_call: TRBD1; j_call: TRBJ2-1; clone_size: NA; cdr3_nt: TGTGCCAGCCGTCCGGGACAGGGCTGGAGTGAGCAGTTCTTC; cdr3_aa: CASRPGQGWSEQFF
v_call: TRBV11-1; d_call: TRBD2; j_call: TRBJ2-2; clone_size: few; cdr3_nt: TGTGCCAGCAGCTCCCGGACTAGCAGGACCGGGGAGCTGTTTTTT; cdr3_aa: CASSSRTSRTGELFF
v_call: TRBV20-1; d_call: TRBD1; j_call: TRBJ1-2; clone_size: NA; cdr3_nt: TGCAGTGGCAAGGGGGCGTATGGCTACACCTTC; cdr3_aa: CSGKGAYGYTF
v_call: TRBV3-1/TRBV3-2; d_call: TRBD1; j_call: TRBJ1-2; clone_size: NA; cdr3_nt: TGTGCCAGCAGCCAGACAGGGATAGACTATGGCTACACCTTC; cdr3_aa: CASSQTGIDYGYTF
v_call: TRBV30; d_call: TRBD1; j_call: TRBJ2-5; clone_size: NA; cdr3_nt: TGTGCCTGGAGTCGGGCAGGGGGCAGCGAGACCCAGTACTTC; cdr3_aa: CAWSRAGGSETQYF
v_call: TRBV7-9; d_call: NA; j_call: TRBJ1-1; clone_size: NA; cdr3_nt: TGTGCCAGCAGCGACAGCGGGTTTGCTGAAGCTTTCTTT; cdr3_aa: CASSDSGFAEAFF
v_call: TRBV5-6; d_call: TRBD1; j_call: TRBJ1-6; clone_size: once; cdr3_nt: TGTGCCAGCAGCTTGGGAGGGACAGGGGGGAATAATTCACCCCTCCACTTT; cdr3_aa: CASSLGGTGGNNSPLHF
v_call: TRBV24-1; d_call: NA; j_call: TRBJ1-6; clone_size: many; cdr3_nt: TGTGCCACCAGCGCCAGCTCCTATAATTCACCCCTCCACTTT; cdr3_aa: CATSASSYNSPLHF
v_call: TRBV7-2; d_call: TRBD1; j_call: TRBJ1-4; clone_size: NA; cdr3_nt: TGTGCCAGCAGCTTAGGACAGGGGGACTCAAAACTGTTTTTT; cdr3_aa: CASSLGQGDSKLFF
v_call: TRBV5-1; d_call: TRBD1; j_call: TRBJ1-4; clone_size: NA; cdr3_nt: TGCGCCAGCAGCCCGGGGACAGGGGAGCAAAAACTGTTTTTT; cdr3_aa: CASSPGTGEQKLFF
v_call: TRBV5-8; d_call: NA; j_call: TRBJ2-1; clone_size: NA; cdr3_nt: TGTGCCAGCAGCCACGCGACACCCTACAATGAGCAGTTCTTC; cdr3_aa: CASSHATPYNEQFF
v_call: TRBV7-9; d_call: TRBD1; j_call: TRBJ1-1; clone_size: NA; cdr3_nt: TGTGCCAGCAGCCGAGGACAGGGTGAAGGAGTGAACACTGAAGCTTTCTTT; cdr3_aa: CASSRGQGEGVNTEAFF
v_call: TRBV7-2; d_call: NA; j_call: TRBJ2-7; clone_size: once; cdr3_nt: TGTGCCAGCAGCTTGCTAGCTGCCGAGCAGTACTTC; cdr3_aa: CASSLLAAEQYF
v_call: TRBV28; d_call: TRBD1; j_call: TRBJ2-2; clone_size: NA; cdr3_nt: TGTGCCAGCAGTTTAGGGACAGGGGCTTTCACCGGGGAGCTGTTTTTT; cdr3_aa: CASSLGTGAFTGELFF
v_call: TRBV11-3; d_call: TRBD1; j_call: TRBJ2-7; clone_size: NA; cdr3_nt: TGTGCCAGCAGCAACCCGGGACAGGGATTCAACGAGCAGTACTTC; cdr3_aa: CASSNPGQGFNEQYF
v_call: TRBV3-1/TRBV3-2; d_call: NA; j_call: TRBJ1-5; clone_size: NA; cdr3_nt: TGTGCCAGCAGCCCCGACTTAAATCAGCCCCAGCATTTT; cdr3_aa: CASSPDLNQPQHF
v_call: TRBV5-1; d_call: TRBD2; j_call: TRBJ2-2; clone_size: NA; cdr3_nt: TGCGCCAGCAGCTTGGCCCCGGGGGGGACCAAGAACACCGGGGAGCTGTTTTTT; cdr3_aa: CASSLAPGGTKNTGELFF